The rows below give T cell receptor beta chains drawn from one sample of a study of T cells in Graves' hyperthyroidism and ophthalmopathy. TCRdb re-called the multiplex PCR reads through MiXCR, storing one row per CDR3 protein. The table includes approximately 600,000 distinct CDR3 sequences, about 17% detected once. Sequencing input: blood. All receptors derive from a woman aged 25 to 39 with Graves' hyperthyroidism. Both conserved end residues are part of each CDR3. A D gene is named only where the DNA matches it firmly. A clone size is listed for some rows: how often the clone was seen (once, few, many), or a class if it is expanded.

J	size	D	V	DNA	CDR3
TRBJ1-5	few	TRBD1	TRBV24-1	TGTGCCACCAGTGATGGACAGGGAGCCCAGCCCCAGCATTTT	CATSDGQGAQPQHF
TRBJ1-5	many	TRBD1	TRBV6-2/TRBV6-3	TGTGCCAGCAGTTACCGGACAGGGGGTATTAATCAGCCCCAGCATTTT	CASSYRTGGINQPQHF
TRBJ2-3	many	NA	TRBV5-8	TGTGCCAGCAGCTTGGCACAGCTCGGCACAGATACGCAGTATTTT	CASSLAQLGTDTQYF
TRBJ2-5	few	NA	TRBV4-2	TGTGCCAGCAGCCAAGAGGGGTTTAGCGAAGAGACCCAGTACTTC	CASSQEGFSEETQYF
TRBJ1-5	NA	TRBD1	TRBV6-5	TGTGCCAGCAGTTACGGCTGGGGGGACAGGGTTAAGCGCAATCAGCCCCAGCATTTT	CASSYGWGDRVKRNQPQHF
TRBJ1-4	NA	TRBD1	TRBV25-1	TGTGCCAGCAGTTCCGGGACAGGGGGGAATGAAAAACTGTTTTTT	CASSSGTGGNEKLFF
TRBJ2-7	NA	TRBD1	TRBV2	TGTGCCAGCAGCCACCCCGGGACAGGGGCATTCTCCTACGAGCAGTACTTC	CASSHPGTGAFSYEQYF
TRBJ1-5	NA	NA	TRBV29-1	TGCAGCGTTGAAGAGGATAGCAATCAGCCCCAGCATTTT	CSVEEDSNQPQHF
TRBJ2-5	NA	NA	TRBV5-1	TGCGCCAGCAGCTGGGGAGGACAGGCCGGGTGGGAGACCCAGTACTTC	CASSWGGQAGWETQYF
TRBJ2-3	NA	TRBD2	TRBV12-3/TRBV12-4	TGTGCCAGCAGTCTTAGCGGGGTCACAGATACGCAGTATTTT	CASSLSGVTDTQYF
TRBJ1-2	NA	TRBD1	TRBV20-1	TGCAGTGCTAGCCCCACCCAGGGGGCCTATGGCTACACCTTC	CSASPTQGAYGYTF
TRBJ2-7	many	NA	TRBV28	TGTGCCAGCACCACACGACTCGGGGAGCAGTACTTC	CASTTRLGEQYF
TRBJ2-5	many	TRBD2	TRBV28	TGTGCCAGCAGTGCGACTAGCCTTCGAGAGACCCAGTACTTC	CASSATSLRETQYF
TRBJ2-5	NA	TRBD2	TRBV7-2	TGTGCCAGCAGCTTAGCGGGGGGGGGTTCGGAGACCCAGTACTTC	CASSLAGGGSETQYF
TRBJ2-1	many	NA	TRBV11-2	TGTGCCAGCAGCCCGACGGACGATGAGCAGTTCTTC	CASSPTDDEQFF
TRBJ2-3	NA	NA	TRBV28	TGTGCCAGCAGTCAAGCGGGTACCCTTTCTAGCACAGATACGCAGTATTTT	CASSQAGTLSSTDTQYF
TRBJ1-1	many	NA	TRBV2	TGTGCCAGCAGTGTTGTAAACACTGAAGCTTTCTTT	CASSVVNTEAFF
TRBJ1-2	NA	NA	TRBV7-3	TGTGCCAGCAGCACACCCGCCACTGTTGGCTACACCTTC	CASSTPATVGYTF
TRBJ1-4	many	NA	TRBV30	TGTGCCTGGAGTGCTGACTTCGAAAAACTGTTTTTT	CAWSADFEKLFF
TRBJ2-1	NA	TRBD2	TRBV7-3	TGTGCCAGCAGCGCAGACGGGAGGAGCTCCCACAATGAGCAGTTCTTC	CASSADGRSSHNEQFF
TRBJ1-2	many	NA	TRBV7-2	TGTGCCAGCAGCTTAGGACCCGGAGGGGATGGCTACACCTTC	CASSLGPGGDGYTF
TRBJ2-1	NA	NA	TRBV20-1	TGCAGTGCCCCCCCAGCGTTTCGAAATGAGCAGTTCTTC	CSAPPAFRNEQFF
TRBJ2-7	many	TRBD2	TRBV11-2	TGTGCCAGCAGCTCTACTAGCGGCCCCTACGAGCAGTACTTC	CASSSTSGPYEQYF
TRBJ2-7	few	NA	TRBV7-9	TGTGCCAGCAGCCATCCCCAGGACTCCTACGAGCAGTACTTC	CASSHPQDSYEQYF
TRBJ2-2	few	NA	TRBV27	TGTGCCAGCAGTCTAGCCCAGCCCTCTGTGCTGTTTTTT	CASSLAQPSVLFF
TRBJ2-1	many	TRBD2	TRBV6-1	TGTGCCAGCAGTGAACTAGCGGGAGTCAATGAGCAGTTCTTC	CASSELAGVNEQFF
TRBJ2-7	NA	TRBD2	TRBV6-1	TGTGCCAGCAGGTCAGCGGGAGGGTTCTACGAGCAGTACTTC	CASRSAGGFYEQYF
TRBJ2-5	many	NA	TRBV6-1	TGTGCCAGCAGTGAAGCCGAATCAGGAGGGCACGAGACCCAGTACTTC	CASSEAESGGHETQYF
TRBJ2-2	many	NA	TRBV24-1	TGTGCCACCAGTGATTACAGGAACACCGGGGAGCTGTTTTTT	CATSDYRNTGELFF
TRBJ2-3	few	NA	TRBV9	TGTGCCAGCAGCGTAGTGGACGGCGGAAGCACAGATACGCAGTATTTT	CASSVVDGGSTDTQYF
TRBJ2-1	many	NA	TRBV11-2	TGTGCCAGCAGCTTAGGTCTCGATGGTGAGCAGTTCTTC	CASSLGLDGEQFF
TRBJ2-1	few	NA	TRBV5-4	TGTGCCAGCAGCTTGGCCGAGTTTGAGGACAATGAGCAGTTCTTC	CASSLAEFEDNEQFF
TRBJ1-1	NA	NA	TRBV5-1	TGCGCCAGCAGCTTGGAAGTGGTAACTGAAGCTTTCTTT	CASSLEVVTEAFF
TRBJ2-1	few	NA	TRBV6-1	TGTGCCAGCAGTACCTGGTTGGGGGGAGGCAATGAGCAGTTCTTC	CASSTWLGGGNEQFF
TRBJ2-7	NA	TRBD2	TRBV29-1	TGCAGCGCAAGGACTAGCGGGGGGTCCTACGAGCAGTACTTC	CSARTSGGSYEQYF
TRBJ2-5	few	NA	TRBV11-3	TGTGCCAGCAGCTTAGTGGGGGGTGGAGAAGAGACCCAGTACTTC	CASSLVGGGEETQYF
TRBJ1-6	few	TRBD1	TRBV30	TGTGCCTGGAGTGCTCGGACAGGCTCGAATAATTCACCCCTCCACTTT	CAWSARTGSNNSPLHF
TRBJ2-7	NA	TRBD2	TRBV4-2	TGTGCCAGCAGCCAAGTGAGCGGGAGTCCGTACGAGCAGTACTTC	CASSQVSGSPYEQYF
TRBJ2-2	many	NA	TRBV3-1	TGTGCCAGCAGCCAAGACAGTGACGGCACCGGGGAGCTGTTTTTT	CASSQDSDGTGELFF
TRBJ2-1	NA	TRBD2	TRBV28	TGTGCCAGCAGCCCGAAGACTAGCGGGTGGGGTCGAGAGCAGTTCTTC	CASSPKTSGWGREQFF
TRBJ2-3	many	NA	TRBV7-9	TGTGCCAGCAGCTTAGGCGCAAGGGGCACAGATACGCAGTATTTT	CASSLGARGTDTQYF
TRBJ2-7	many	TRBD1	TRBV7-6	TGTGCCAGCAGCACCGGACAGGGGATTTACGAGCAGTACTTC	CASSTGQGIYEQYF
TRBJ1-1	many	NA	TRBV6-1	TGTGCCAGCAGTTACACGGACGGCCAGACTGAAGCTTTCTTT	CASSYTDGQTEAFF